A single sample gave rise to the 9 T cell receptor beta chains below, sequenced in a study of control samples from healthy donors and cancer patients. TCRdb keeps only in-frame clones here, not all; method: immunoSEQ multiplex PCR. The sample has roughly 95,000 clones; around 88% are singletons. Sequenced input: blood. The receptors shown here come from a man between 25 and 39 years old in good health.

This chain joins TRBV30 and TRBJ1-5; D ambiguous. CDR3 length equals 14 residues. Looked up from germline, CDR1 is GTSNPN and CDR2 is SVGIG (reference sequence). V lost 1 base and J 0 bases, leaving 7 bases between the germline ends. The CDR3 is CAWSENYSNQPQHF. DNA for the CDR3: TGTGCCTGGAGTGAGAATTATAGCAATCAGCCCCAGCATTTT. Variable domain in full (rest from reference TRBV30 and TRBJ1-5): SQTIHQWPATLVQPVGSPLSLECTVEGTSNPNLYWYRQAAGRGLQLLFYSVGIGQISSEVPQNLSASRPQDRQFILSSKKLLLSDSGFYLCAWSENYSNQPQHFGDGTRLSIL.

The V and J genes are TRBV10-2 and TRBJ2-7; D ambiguous. V lost 1 base to trimming and J lost 5 bases, with 6 bases between them. Per the germline V gene, CDR1 is WSHSY and CDR2 is SAAADI. The CDR3 consists of 12 residues. The CDR3 here is CASSEYKDEQYF. The CDR3 region has the DNA TGCGCCAGCAGTGAGTATAAGGACGAGCAGTACTTC.

This clone was seen more than once but under ten times. The genes are TRBV29-1 and TRBJ2-5; D is perhaps TRBD2 (7 bases). V was cut by 7 bases and J by 4 bases, with 13 bases left in between. The CDR3 contains 12 residues. Germline V gene data show CDR1 as SQVTM and CDR2 as ANQGSEA. CDR3 DNA sequence: TGCAGCGCACAGGGAGGGGGAGAGACCCAGTACTTC. It is translated as CSAQGGGETQYF.

In nucleotides, the CDR3 is TGTGCCTGGAGTTTTGAAGGGCCCTCCTCCCTCCACTTT. It translates to CAWSFEGPSSLHF. The chain joins TRBV30 to TRBJ1-6, with D unclear. In germline, CDR1 is GTSNPN, CDR2 SVGIG (reference sequence). The V end lost 2 bases, the J end lost 14 bases, and 16 bases lay between the germline ends. This CDR3 is built from 13 residues.

This clone came up once. The gene calls are TRBV6-5 and TRBJ2-7; no definite D call. The ends were cut back, 5 bases at V and 4 bases at J, with 12 bases in the middle. CDR1 and CDR2 from the germline V gene are MNHEY and SVGAGI. This CDR3 contains 13 residues. Written as DNA, the CDR3 is TGTGCCAGCAGTCTACTTCCGAGGTACGAGCAGTACTTC. As protein: CASSLLPRYEQYF.

The chain joins TRBV30 to TRBJ1-1; D unclear. The V end lost 4 bases, the J end lost 4 bases, and 10 bases lay between the germline ends. Germline loops: CDR1 GTSNPN, CDR2 SVGIG (reference sequence). There are 12 residues in the CDR3. The CDR3 coding sequence is TGTGCCTGGATTGATAGGCCCACTGAAGCTTTCTTT. Amino acid sequence: CAWIDRPTEAFF.

V is TRBV6-6 and J is TRBJ2-1, with TRBD2 matching 9 bases. Germline V gives CDR1 MNHNY, CDR2 SVGAGI (reference sequence). The CDR3 runs to 15 residues. With 8 bases clipped from V and 5 bases from J, the junction kept 10 bases outside the gene matches. The CDR3 protein is CASLGTSGRDNEQFF. CDR3 nucleotides: TGTGCCAGCCTAGGTACTAGCGGGCGAGACAATGAGCAGTTCTTC.

J is TRBJ2-1 and V is TRBV24-1, with 10 positions matching TRBD2. Germline trimming cut 4 bases from V and 6 bases from J; bases unmatched to any gene: 8. The CDR3 contains 16 residues. The germline V gene has CDR1 KGHDR and CDR2 SFDVKD. The CDR3 loop reads CATSDYSGRASNEQFF. For the CDR3, the DNA is TGTGCCACCAGTGACTACAGCGGGAGGGCCAGCAATGAGCAGTTCTTC.

This clone came up once. The rearrangement uses TRBV18 and TRBJ2-1; D is unclear. The CDR3 totals 17 residues. V lost 2 bases and J lost 4, with 18 bases in between. Per germline, CDR1 KGHSH and CDR2 LQKENI. The CDR3 is CASSPTVGAETYNEQFF. CDR3 bases: TGTGCCAGCTCACCAACTGTGGGTGCGGAGACATACAATGAGCAGTTCTTC.